The rows below give T cell receptor beta chains drawn from one sample of a study of T cells in Graves' hyperthyroidism and ophthalmopathy. TCRdb processed the multiplex PCR reads anew with MiXCR; each CDR3 protein has one entry. The sample consists of hundreds of thousands of distinct CDR3 sequences, roughly 14% of them appearing once. Sample: blood. Receptors originate from a woman aged 18-29 years with Graves' hyperthyroidism. Each CDR3 is given with its conserved first and last residue. D genes are given only for firm matches. Not all rows give a size; the values are once, few, many and, for expanded clones, a class.

v_gene	j_gene	d_gene	len	abundance	CDR3nt	CDR3aa
TRBV2	TRBJ2-1	TRBD1	12	many	TGTGCCAGCAGCAGGGGGCGGAATGAGCAGTTCTTC	CASSRGRNEQFF
TRBV12-3/TRBV12-4	TRBJ1-2	NA	13	many	TGTGCCAGCAGTTTAGCGCGAGGGGAAGGCTACACCTTC	CASSLARGEGYTF
TRBV20-1	TRBJ1-2	NA	13	many	TGCAGTGCTAGGATGGAGGGTGGCTATGGCTACACCTTC	CSARMEGGYGYTF
TRBV20-1	TRBJ1-5	TRBD1	17	many	TGCAGTGCTTCCCCCGGACAGGGTCGTTTTGGCAATCAGCCCCAGCATTTT	CSASPGQGRFGNQPQHF
TRBV5-4	TRBJ1-4	NA	15	NA	TGTGCCAGCAGCTTTGAGAGGGGAGTAGGTGAAAAACTGTTTTTT	CASSFERGVGEKLFF
TRBV20-1	TRBJ2-2	TRBD2	16	NA	TGCAGTGCTAGGGGTGATACCCGGGAGGACACCGGGGAGCTGTTTTTT	CSARGDTREDTGELFF
TRBV20-1	TRBJ1-1	NA	13	many	TGCAGTGCCTCGATGGAGGGTCGGACTGAAGCTTTCTTT	CSASMEGRTEAFF
TRBV10-1	TRBJ2-5	TRBD1	14	NA	TGCGCCAGCAGCTTCGGGACAGGGAGAGAGACCCAGTACTTC	CASSFGTGRETQYF
TRBV27	TRBJ1-2	TRBD1	17	few	TGTGCCAGCAGTCCCCAGGACAGGGGGCCATTTAACTATGGCTACACCTTC	CASSPQDRGPFNYGYTF
TRBV12-3/TRBV12-4	TRBJ2-1	TRBD1	13	many	TGTGCCAGCAGCTTAGGACAGGGGAATGAGCAGTTCTTC	CASSLGQGNEQFF
TRBV7-9	TRBJ2-7	TRBD1	17	many	TGTGCCAGCAGCTTAAGACAGGGTCAGCATGGTGCCTACGAGCAGTACTTC	CASSLRQGQHGAYEQYF
TRBV3-1	TRBJ2-5	TRBD2	17	many	TGTGCCAGCAGCCGGGGGTACAAAAAGCGGGGCGGAGAGACCCAGTACTTC	CASSRGYKKRGGETQYF
TRBV5-1	TRBJ2-1	TRBD2	15	few	TGCGCCAGCAGCCGGACTAGCGGGGAGTACAATGAGCAGTTCTTC	CASSRTSGEYNEQFF
TRBV3-1	TRBJ2-5	NA	13	many	TGTGCCAGCAGCCAGGGACGAGCGGAGACCCAGTACTTC	CASSQGRAETQYF
TRBV7-3	TRBJ2-7	NA	17	many	TGTGCCAGCAGCTTAACGAGTGGGTCACAGGGAGGGTACGAGCAGTACTTC	CASSLTSGSQGGYEQYF
TRBV20-1	TRBJ1-4	TRBD1	13	NA	TGCAGTGCTCTTGACAGGGGTAATGAAAAACTGTTTTTT	CSALDRGNEKLFF
TRBV24-1	TRBJ2-3	TRBD1	15	many	TGTGCCACCAGTGACTATGACAGGGGGAGGGATACGCAGTATTTT	CATSDYDRGRDTQYF
TRBV15	TRBJ1-5	NA	14	NA	TGTGCCACCAGCACTCGGGGAGGTGAACAGCCCCAGCATTTT	CATSTRGGEQPQHF
TRBV6-2/TRBV6-3	TRBJ2-1	TRBD1	15	few	TGTGCCAGCAGTCGATCGGGACAGGGGGATAATGAGCAGTTCTTC	CASSRSGQGDNEQFF
TRBV7-3	TRBJ2-2	TRBD2	14	NA	TGTGCCAGCAGCGCGGGACTAGCGGGCGGGGAGCTGTTTTTT	CASSAGLAGGELFF
TRBV5-1	TRBJ2-2	NA	16	NA	TGCGCCAGCAGCTCCCATGGCGCCACGAACACCGGGGAGCTGTTTTTT	CASSSHGATNTGELFF
TRBV7-2	TRBJ2-1	NA	16	NA	TGTGCCAGCAGCGTAATGCGGGACAGAGCCAACAATGAGCAGTTCTTC	CASSVMRDRANNEQFF
TRBV2	TRBJ2-7	NA	13	many	TGTGCCAGCATGGGGGGACCCATTTACGAGCAGTACTTC	CASMGGPIYEQYF
TRBV9	TRBJ2-7	NA	14	NA	TGTGCCAGCAGCGTAGCATTGTTGGTAGGCGAGCAGTACTTC	CASSVALLVGEQYF
TRBV12-3/TRBV12-4	TRBJ1-3	NA	14	many	TGTGCCAGCAGTTTCCTAGGGACTGGAAACACCATATATTTT	CASSFLGTGNTIYF
TRBV9	TRBJ2-2	NA	17	NA	TGTGCCAGCAGCGTAGGGGGGGCAGGAGGTTACACCGGGGAGCTGTTTTTT	CASSVGGAGGYTGELFF
TRBV6-6	TRBJ2-1	NA	13	many	TGTGCCAGCAGTTACTCGCGGCTTGATGAGCAGTTCTTC	CASSYSRLDEQFF
TRBV5-1	TRBJ2-2	TRBD1	16	few	TGCGCCAGCAGCTTGGATGGACAGGGACCAACCGGGGAGCTGTTTTTT	CASSLDGQGPTGELFF
TRBV6-1	TRBJ1-4	TRBD1	14	NA	TGTGCCAGCAGTGGACAGGGGGCGTTTGAAAAACTGTTTTTT	CASSGQGAFEKLFF
TRBV3-1	TRBJ2-1	TRBD2	16	many	TGTGCCAGCAGCCGATACCCCGGGACTAGCAGCAATGAGCAGTTCTTC	CASSRYPGTSSNEQFF
TRBV12-3/TRBV12-4	TRBJ2-5	NA	14	many	TGTGCCAGCAGTAGACAACTAAACCAAGAGACCCAGTACTTC	CASSRQLNQETQYF
TRBV7-2	TRBJ2-7	TRBD2	17	many	TGTGCCAGCAGCCCGTTAGCTAGCGGTACTGCGACCTACGAGCAGTACTTC	CASSPLASGTATYEQYF
TRBV6-1	TRBJ2-1	TRBD2	16	NA	TGTGCCAGCAGTGAAAAAGCGGGGGGGCCCGACGGTGAGCAGTTCTTC	CASSEKAGGPDGEQFF
TRBV6-5	TRBJ2-3	NA	15	many	TGTGCCAGCAGTTACAGGGCGACGGGCACAGATACGCAGTATTTT	CASSYRATGTDTQYF
TRBV5-1	TRBJ2-7	TRBD1	13	many	TGCGCCAGCAGCCCTGGACAGGTTACCGAGCAGTACTTC	CASSPGQVTEQYF
TRBV2	TRBJ1-1	NA	11	many	TGTGCCAGCAGTCAGGACACTGAAGCTTTCTTT	CASSQDTEAFF
TRBV6-5	TRBJ2-1	NA	15	few	TGTGCCAGCAGTCTCGGGCAGACCCCCCACAATGAGCAGTTCTTC	CASSLGQTPHNEQFF
TRBV20-1	TRBJ1-5	NA	15	few	TGCAGTGCTAGTGCAGGTCAAGCTATAAATCAGCCCCAGCATTTT	CSASAGQAINQPQHF
TRBV19	TRBJ2-1	NA	16	once	TGTGCCAGTAGTATTCAGGGGCCTAGCTCCTACAATGAGCAGTTCTTC	CASSIQGPSSYNEQFF
TRBV19	TRBJ1-1	TRBD1	15	many	TGTGCCAGTAGTATAGAGATCACAGGGGGCGGCGACGCTTTCTTT	CASSIEITGGGDAFF
TRBV7-8	TRBJ2-1	TRBD2	15	few	TGTGCCAGCAGCTTCCGAGCGGGGGAATACAATGAGCAGTTCTTC	CASSFRAGEYNEQFF
TRBV7-2	TRBJ2-7	NA	12	NA	TGTGCCAGCGGAGGCGTCGGCTACGAGCAGTACTTC	CASGGVGYEQYF
TRBV13	TRBJ2-2	TRBD2	17	few	TGTGCCAGCAGCTTAGGACTAGCGGGAGGATTTGCCGGGGAGCTGCTTTTT	CASSLGLAGGFAGELLF
TRBV27	TRBJ1-2	NA	15	many	TGTGCCAGCAGTCCGTACATTGGTGCGAACTATGGCTACACCTTC	CASSPYIGANYGYTF
TRBV10-3	TRBJ2-7	NA	14	many	TGTGCCATCAGGGACGGAAGCTCGTGGGGAGGGCAGTACTTC	CAIRDGSSWGGQYF